Listed here are 15 T cell receptor beta chains from one sample, sequenced in a study of Ad26.COV2.S vaccination and SARS-CoV-2 variants. Treatment of the sample: about 20 received Ad26.COV2.S at low or high dose, single or two shots; about 5 received placebo; per-sample allocation not given. Sampling was performed 63 days after the first vaccine or placebo injection. Data came from immunoSEQ multiplex PCR; TCRdb stores just in-frame clones and leaves some out. The top ten hold more than 3% of the sample, which has approximately 420,000 clones, approximately 91% seen once. The source was peripheral blood, collected in a trial of Ad26.COV2.S vaccine versus placebo. Source of these receptors: a person aged 18-65 years who received the Ad26.COV2.S COVID-19 vaccine or a placebo.

The J gene is TRBJ2-5, the V gene TRBV19; no definite D call. The CDR3 is made up of 13 amino acids. Per germline, CDR1 LNHDA and CDR2 SQIVND (reference sequence). The V end was cut by 6 bases, the J end by 4 bases, with 12 bases between. The CDR3 is CASSDLEIETQYF. CDR3 bases: TGTGCCAGTAGCGATCTAGAAATAGAGACCCAGTACTTC. Variable domain in full (rest from reference TRBV19 and TRBJ2-5): DGGITQSPKYLFRKEGQNVTLSCEQNLNHDAMYWYRQDPGQGLRLIYYSQIVNDFQKGDIAEGYSVSREKKESFPLTVTSAQKNPTAFYLCASSDLEIETQYFGPGTRLLVL.

The chain combines TRBV12-3 or TRBV12-4 with TRBJ1-5, with D possibly TRBD1 on 5 matching bases. The CDR3 extends over 12 amino acids. Trimming left V 1 base short and J 12 bases short, with 10 bases between. CDR3: CASSLGRGLQHF. In nucleotides, the CDR3 is TGTGCCAGCAGTTTAGGAAGGGGACTCCAGCATTTT.

Written as DNA, the CDR3 is TGTGCCAGTAGTACAAACAGGGGGGAAACTGAAGCTTTCTTT. Its protein is CASSTNRGETEAFF. The rearrangement links TRBV19 to TRBJ1-1; 8 nucleotides agree with TRBD1. V lost 4 bases to trimming and J lost 5 bases; unmatched junction nucleotides: 6. The CDR3 is 14 amino acids. Germline CDR1 reads LNHDA; CDR2 reads SQIVND (reference sequence).

The chain couples TRBV24-1 to TRBJ2-3; D is uncertain. The germline V gene has CDR1 KGHDR and CDR2 SFDVKD. CDR3 length: 14 amino acids. The V gene lost 3 bases and the J gene lost 4 bases, with 10 bases spanning the gap. CDR3 protein: CATSDRSGADTQYF. CDR3 DNA: TGTGCCACCAGTGATCGTTCAGGCGCAGATACGCAGTATTTT.

The chain links TRBV7-9 to TRBJ1-2; 10 nucleotides agree with TRBD1. This CDR3 is 15 amino acids long. V trimming: 5 bases; J trimming: 5 bases; junction bases outside the gene matches: 8. Germline values: CDR1 SEHNR, CDR2 FQNEAQ (reference sequence). CDR3 in amino acids: CASSPAGTGDYGYTF. The CDR3 nucleotides are TGTGCCAGCAGCCCAGCGGGGACAGGGGATTATGGCTACACCTTC.

The rearrangement uses TRBV30 and TRBJ2-1; D is unclear. The V end lost 0 bases, the J end lost 9 bases, and 9 bases lay between the germline ends. The CDR3 sequence is 12 residues long. Per the germline V gene, CDR1 is GTSNPN and CDR2 is SVGIG (reference sequence). The CDR3 region has the DNA TGTGCCTGGAGTGTACCCAGAGGTGAGCAGTTCTTC. Protein: CAWSVPRGEQFF.

The V call is TRBV12-3 or TRBV12-4, the J call TRBJ1-5; maybe TRBD1 (5 bases). The CDR3 consists of 13 residues. The ends were cut back, 4 bases at V and 13 bases at J, with 17 bases in the middle. The CDR3 bases are TGTGCCAGCAGTTCCCCATCGGACAAGTCACAGCATTTT. This codes for CASSSPSDKSQHF.

The chain joins TRBV11-2 to TRBJ2-5, with 9 bases identical to TRBD2. This CDR3 is built from 18 residues. Germline CDR1 SGHAT, CDR2 FQNNGV. V lost 6 bases, J lost 5 bases, and 19 bases stayed unmatched. For the CDR3, the DNA is TGTGCCAGCAGGACAAATCGGTTGGCGGGGGGGCCGCGGGAGACCCAGTACTTC. Protein product: CASRTNRLAGGPRETQYF.

The CDR3 loop is CASSQEPGSSDGYTF. The CDR3 nucleotides are TGTGCCAGCAGCCAAGAGCCGGGATCGTCAGATGGCTACACCTTC. The J gene is TRBJ1-2, the V gene TRBV3-1 (or the pseudogene TRBV3-2); D call uncertain. Germline V gene data show CDR1 as LGHDT and CDR2 as YNNKEL (reference sequence). The ends were cut back, 0 bases at V and 6 bases at J, with 14 bases in the middle. CDR3 length: 15 amino acids.

The chain recombines TRBV4-3 with TRBJ1-5, with D possibly matching TRBD1 (5 bases). This CDR3 spans 18 amino acids. Germline V gene lookup returns CDR1 LGHNA and CDR2 YSLEER. V lost 1 base and J lost 0, with 16 bases in between. The CDR3 here is CASSQGVGGKNSNQPQHF. CDR3 sequence (DNA): TGCGCCAGCAGCCAAGGGGTCGGGGGGAAAAATAGCAATCAGCCCCAGCATTTT.

The J gene is TRBJ2-7, the V gene TRBV7-6; 8 positions match TRBD1. Germline V lookup: CDR1 SGHVS, CDR2 FNYEAQ. After removal of 1 base from V and 2 bases from J, the junction contained 4 bases not matched to a gene. The CDR3 loop spans 15 amino acids. CDR3 sequence (DNA): TGTGCCAGCAGCTTAGATGGGACAGGACCCTACGAGCAGTACTTC. The encoded protein is CASSLDGTGPYEQYF.

CDR3 nucleotides: TGTGCCAGCAGCCAAGATCGGGACAAGGTACCGTTCTTC. Translation: CASSQDRDKVPFF. J is TRBJ2-1 and V is TRBV4-2, with D possibly matching TRBD1 (6 bases). Trimming took off 0 bases at V and 15 bases at J, with 15 bases between the two ends. There are 13 residues in the CDR3. CDR1 is LGHNA, CDR2 YNFKEQ, per germline.

The CDR3 coding sequence is TGTGCCAGCAGCTCAACCGGGACAGGTCCCACCGGGGAGCTGTTTTTT. It is translated as CASSSTGTGPTGELFF. The chain carries TRBV7-8 and TRBJ2-2; 8 nucleotides align to TRBD1. This CDR3 has 16 residues. The V gene's germline CDR1 is SGHVS and CDR2 FQNEAQ. V shed 4 bases, J shed 4 bases, and the junction held 8 bases outside the gene matches. The full variable domain, in which reference TRBV7-8 and TRBJ2-2 provide the parts outside the CDR3, is GAGVSQSPRYKVAKRGQDVALRCDPISGHVSLFWYQQALGQGPEFLTYFQNEAQLDKSGLPSDRFFAERPEGSVSTLKIQRTQQEDSAVYLCASSSTGTGPTGELFFGEGSRLTVL.

The chain has TRBV7-6 and TRBJ2-1; the D gene is possibly TRBD2 (6 bases). The CDR3 runs to 18 residues. Germline loops: CDR1 SGHVS, CDR2 FNYEAQ. V was pared by 4 bases and J by 0 bases, with 19 bases between. CDR3 region: CASSYSRRRESSYNEQFF. The DNA for the CDR3 is TGTGCCAGCAGCTACTCTCGGCGGAGGGAGAGCTCCTACAATGAGCAGTTCTTC.

This chain uses TRBV2 with TRBJ1-1; 7 nucleotides agree with TRBD1. The CDR3 has 14 amino acids. Unmatched junction bases numbered 9, after V lost 5 bases and J lost 6 bases. In germline, CDR1 is SNHLY, CDR2 FYNNEI. This CDR3 is CASSFDRDNPEAFF. The CDR3 DNA is TGTGCCAGCAGTTTTGACAGGGACAACCCTGAAGCTTTCTTT.